These T cell receptor beta chains were read from a single sample in a study of T-cell memory formation after mild COVID-19. One entry per CDR3 protein, called by TCRdb with MiXCR from the 5' RACE reads. The repertoire includes some 300,000 distinct CDR3 sequences, 20% to 25% of them detected once, and around a fifth sits in the top ten. Material for sequencing was PBMCs or a T cell subset sorted from them (not recorded which). Every receptor here comes from a man between 18 and 35 years old who had mild COVID-19 (a few samples of this study predate the infection). Cell type and time point are not known. CDR3s include the opening cysteine and the closing phenylalanine or tryptophan. Each record gives: CDR3 protein, CDR3 DNA, D gene, clone size, V gene, J gene. The D gene is left open where the match is weak. Clone size is given for some rows only: seen once, a few or many times, or a class if the clone is expanded.

CASSSMTANTEAFF	TGTGCCAGCAGCTCGATGACAGCGAACACTGAAGCTTTCTTT	NA	NA	TRBV11-2	TRBJ1-1
CASSLAGGEQYF	TGCGCCAGCAGCTTGGCCGGGGGCGAGCAGTACTTC	NA	NA	TRBV5-1	TRBJ2-7
CASSREGSTEAFF	TGCGCCAGCAGCCGGGAAGGGAGCACTGAAGCTTTCTTT	NA	many	TRBV5-1	TRBJ1-1
CASRSRGGGLDTQYF	TGTGCCAGCAGGTCCCGGGGCGGGGGGCTAGATACGCAGTATTTT	TRBD2	NA	TRBV7-9	TRBJ2-3
CASSAWDRGGTDTQYF	TGTGCCAGCAGCGCCTGGGACAGGGGGGGCACAGATACGCAGTATTTT	TRBD1	NA	TRBV9	TRBJ2-3
CASSRNRASNSPLHF	TGTGCCAGCAGCCGTAACAGGGCCAGCAATTCACCCCTCCACTTT	NA	NA	TRBV4-2	TRBJ1-6
CSVDLLADEQFF	TGCAGCGTTGATTTGCTAGCGGACGAGCAGTTCTTC	TRBD2	NA	TRBV29-1	TRBJ2-1
CASSATAAAGSDTQYF	TGTGCCAGCAGCGCGACAGCGGCAGCTGGGTCAGATACGCAGTATTTT	NA	NA	TRBV7-2	TRBJ2-3
CASSGYATNEKLFF	TGTGCCAGCAGCGGGTACGCAACTAATGAAAAACTGTTTTTT	NA	NA	TRBV2	TRBJ1-4
CASSLARGLGANVLTF	TGTGCCAGCAGCTTAGCCAGGGGTCTGGGGGCCAACGTCCTGACTTTC	NA	NA	TRBV7-2	TRBJ2-6
CASSSQGAFTDTQYF	TGTGCCAGCAGCTCACAGGGGGCCTTCACAGATACGCAGTATTTT	TRBD1	few	TRBV7-6	TRBJ2-3
CASSLGLGDGYTF	TGTGCCAGCAGCCTCGGGTTGGGGGATGGCTACACCTTC	NA	few	TRBV3-1	TRBJ1-2
CASTRRSFNSPLNF	TGTGCCAGCACACGACGGTCCTTTAATTCACCCCTCAACTTT	NA	NA	TRBV6-2/TRBV6-3	TRBJ1-6
CASSFFGGGVNTEAFF	TGTGCCAGCAGCTTCTTTGGGGGCGGGGTAAACACTGAAGCTTTCTTT	NA	few	TRBV7-6	TRBJ1-1
CASSQSPGNEQFF	TGTGCCAGCAGCCAAAGTCCGGGCAATGAGCAGTTCTTC	NA	many	TRBV5-5	TRBJ2-1
CASKKGGTGELFF	TGTGCCAGCAAAAAGGGTGGCACCGGGGAGCTGTTTTTT	NA	few	TRBV28	TRBJ2-2
CASSSGTGGAFF	TGTGCCAGCAGCTCCGGGACAGGGGGAGCTTTCTTT	TRBD1	NA	TRBV5-8	TRBJ1-1
CASSLEQGAHTQYF	TGTGCCAGCAGCTTAGAACAGGGGGCTCATACGCAGTATTTT	TRBD1	few	TRBV7-2	TRBJ2-3
CASSWERSNEQFF	TGTGCCAGCAGTTGGGAGCGGTCCAATGAGCAGTTCTTC	NA	NA	TRBV6-2/TRBV6-3	TRBJ2-1
CASTRQGSEQFF	TGCGCCAGCACCCGACAGGGTAGTGAGCAGTTCTTC	TRBD1	few	TRBV5-1	TRBJ2-1
CASSLARVAEAFF	TGTGCCAGCAGCTTAGCGAGGGTCGCTGAAGCTTTCTTT	NA	few	TRBV7-9	TRBJ1-1
CASSPTGGAGELFF	TGCGCCAGCAGCCCCACGGGGGGGGCCGGGGAGCTGTTTTTT	TRBD2	few	TRBV4-1	TRBJ2-2
CASSQETVAKNIQYF	TGCGCCAGCAGCCAAGAGACAGTAGCCAAAAACATTCAGTACTTC	NA	NA	TRBV4-1	TRBJ2-4
CASRVLYDRVTEAFF	TGCGCCAGCAGGGTTCTCTATGACAGGGTTACTGAAGCTTTCTTT	TRBD1	NA	TRBV4-1	TRBJ1-1
CASSFGYTEAFF	TGTGCCAGCAGTTTTGGGTACACTGAAGCTTTCTTT	NA	few	TRBV6-2/TRBV6-3	TRBJ1-1
CASSFGNAGEAFF	TGTGCCAGCAGTTTCGGAAATGCTGGTGAAGCTTTCTTT	NA	few	TRBV12-3/TRBV12-4	TRBJ1-1
CASSFSAGRGSNQPQHF	TGTGCCAGCAGTTTCAGCGCAGGGAGGGGCAGCAATCAGCCCCAGCATTTT	NA	NA	TRBV12-3/TRBV12-4	TRBJ1-5
CASSWDRGRDEQFF	TGTGCCAGCAGTTGGGACAGGGGGAGGGATGAGCAGTTCTTC	TRBD1	few	TRBV6-5	TRBJ2-1
CSARDYRGSGNTIYF	TGCAGTGCTAGAGATTACCGCGGTTCTGGAAACACCATATATTTT	NA	NA	TRBV20-1	TRBJ1-3
CATSRDLWVSEDTQYF	TGTGCCACCAGCAGAGATCTGTGGGTTTCGGAAGATACGCAGTATTTT	NA	few	TRBV15	TRBJ2-3
CASSHTLRGLVMSRSGANVLTF	TGTGCCAGCAGCCATACCCTCAGGGGTCTGGTGATGTCCCGCTCTGGGGCCAACGTCCTGACTTTC	NA	NA	TRBV3-1	TRBJ2-6
CASSQLTSGGENIQYF	TGCGCCAGCAGCCAATTGACTAGCGGGGGGGAAAACATTCAGTACTTC	TRBD2	NA	TRBV4-3	TRBJ2-4
CAISDIPGQANYGYTF	TGTGCCATCAGTGATATACCGGGACAGGCAAACTATGGCTACACCTTC	TRBD1	many	TRBV10-3	TRBJ1-2
CASSYSGLGETQYF	TGTGCCAGCAGTTACTCGGGACTAGGAGAGACCCAGTACTTC	TRBD2	few	TRBV6-2/TRBV6-3	TRBJ2-5
CASSPRLDMETQYF	TGCGCCAGCAGCCCCCGACTAGATATGGAGACCCAGTACTTC	NA	few	TRBV5-1	TRBJ2-5
CASSASGGTYNEQFF	TGTGCCAGCAGCGCCAGCGGGGGCACCTACAATGAGCAGTTCTTC	TRBD2	NA	TRBV9	TRBJ2-1
CASSSTGNTIYF	TGTGCCAGCAGCTCCACTGGAAACACCATATATTTT	NA	NA	TRBV12-3/TRBV12-4	TRBJ1-3
CASSLGPLNQPQHF	TGCGCCAGCAGCTTGGGACCGCTCAATCAGCCCCAGCATTTT	NA	NA	TRBV5-1	TRBJ1-5
CASSLASLANEQFF	TGTGCCAGCAGCTTAGCGTCACTAGCCAATGAGCAGTTCTTC	NA	many	TRBV7-6	TRBJ2-1
CASSYPTGSPMAQHF	TGTGCCAGCAGTTACCCGACAGGGTCCCCTATGGCCCAGCATTTT	TRBD1	few	TRBV6-2/TRBV6-3	TRBJ1-5